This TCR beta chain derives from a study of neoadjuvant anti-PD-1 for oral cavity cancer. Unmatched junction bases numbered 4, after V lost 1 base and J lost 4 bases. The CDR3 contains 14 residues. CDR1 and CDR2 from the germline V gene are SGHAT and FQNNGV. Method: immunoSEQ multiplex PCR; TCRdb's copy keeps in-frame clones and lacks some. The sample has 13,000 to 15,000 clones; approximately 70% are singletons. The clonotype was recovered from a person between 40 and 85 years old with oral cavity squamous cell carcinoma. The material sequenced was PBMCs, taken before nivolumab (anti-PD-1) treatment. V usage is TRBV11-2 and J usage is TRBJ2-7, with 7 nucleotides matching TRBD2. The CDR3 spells CASSLASGAYEQYF. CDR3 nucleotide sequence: TGTGCCAGCAGCTTAGCTAGCGGAGCATACGAGCAGTACTTC.